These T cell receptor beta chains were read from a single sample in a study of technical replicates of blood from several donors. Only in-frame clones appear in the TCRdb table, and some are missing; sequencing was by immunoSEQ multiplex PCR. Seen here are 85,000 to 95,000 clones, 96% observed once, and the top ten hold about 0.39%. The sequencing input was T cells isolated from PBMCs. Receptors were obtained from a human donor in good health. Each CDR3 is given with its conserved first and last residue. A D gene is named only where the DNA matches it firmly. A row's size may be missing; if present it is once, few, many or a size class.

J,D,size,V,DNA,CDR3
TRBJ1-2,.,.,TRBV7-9,TGTGCCAGCAGCTCCGATCTTGGACCCTGGAGGGACGATGGCGGCTACACCTTC,CASSSDLGPWRDDGGYTF
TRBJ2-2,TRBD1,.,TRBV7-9,TGTGCCAGCATGACAGGGGCCGGGGAGCTGTTTTTT,CASMTGAGELFF
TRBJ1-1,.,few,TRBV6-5,TGTGCCAGCAGTCTACAGCTGAACACTGAAGCTTTCTTT,CASSLQLNTEAFF
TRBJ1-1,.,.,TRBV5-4,TGTGCCAGCAGCTTGGTAGGCTCAGGCCTGAACACTGAAGCTTTCTTT,CASSLVGSGLNTEAFF
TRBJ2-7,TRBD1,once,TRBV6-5,TGTGCCAGCAGTCGACAGGGTACCTACGAGCAGTACTTC,CASSRQGTYEQYF
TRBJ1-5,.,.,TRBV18,TGTGCCAGCTCACCCGGCGGAAATAGCAATCAGCCCCAGCATTTT,CASSPGGNSNQPQHF
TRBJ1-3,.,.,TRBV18,TGTGCCAGCTCACCTAAGCCAAACACCATATATTTT,CASSPKPNTIYF
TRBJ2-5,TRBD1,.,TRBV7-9,TGTGCCAGCAGCCCTCGGACAGGGGAGACCCAGTACTTC,CASSPRTGETQYF
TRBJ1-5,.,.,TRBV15,TGTGCCACCAGCAGAGATCCAGGAGGGCGGCAGCCCCAGCATTTT,CATSRDPGGRQPQHF
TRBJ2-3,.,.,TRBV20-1,TGCAGTGCTATCAGGGCAGATACGCAGTATTTT,CSAIRADTQYF
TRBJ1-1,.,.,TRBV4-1,TGCGCCAGCAGCCTAAACACTGAAGCTTTCTTT,CASSLNTEAFF
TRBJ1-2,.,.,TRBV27,TGTGCCAGCAGTTCAGGCGGGCAGGAGGGCTACACCTTC,CASSSGGQEGYTF
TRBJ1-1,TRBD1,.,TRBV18,TGTGCCAGCTCACCGGGACAGATTAGCTTGGCCACTGAAGCTTTCTTT,CASSPGQISLATEAFF
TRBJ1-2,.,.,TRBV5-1,TGCGCCAGCAGCTTGGCCGGGACACCAGAAAAGTATGGCTACACCTTC,CASSLAGTPEKYGYTF
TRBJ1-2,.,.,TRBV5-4,TGTGCCAGCAGCTTGGTTGCGAACTATGGCTACACCTTC,CASSLVANYGYTF
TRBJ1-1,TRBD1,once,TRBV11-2,TGTGCCAGTAACAGGGGAGCGAACACTGAAGCTTTCTTT,CASNRGANTEAFF
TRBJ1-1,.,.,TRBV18,TGTGCCAGCTCACTAAGAGAAGAGGGTGCTGAAGCTTTCTTT,CASSLREEGAEAFF
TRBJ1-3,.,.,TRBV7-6,TGTGCCAGCAGCTTAGACGGTGGAAACACCATATATTTT,CASSLDGGNTIYF
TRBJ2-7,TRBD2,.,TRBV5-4,TGTGCCAGCAGCACAGAACTAGCGGGGGCCTACGAGCAGTACTTC,CASSTELAGAYEQYF
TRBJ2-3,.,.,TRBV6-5,TGTGCCAGCACCAACTCCCTTCTTGTCGCAGATACGCAGTATTTT,CASTNSLLVADTQYF
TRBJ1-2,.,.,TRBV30,TGTGCCTGTAAGATCTTATCGGGGTATGGCTACACCTTC,CACKILSGYGYTF
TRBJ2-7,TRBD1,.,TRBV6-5,TGTGCCAGCAGTAACTGGGACAGGGACGAGCAGTACTTC,CASSNWDRDEQYF
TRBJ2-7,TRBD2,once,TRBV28,TGTGCCACCACCCGCGGGGGCTACGAGCAGTACTTC,CATTRGGYEQYF
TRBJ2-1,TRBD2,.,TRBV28,TGTGCCAGCAGGTTAGCGGGAGGTACCAATGAGCAGTTCTTC,CASRLAGGTNEQFF
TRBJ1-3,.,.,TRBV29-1,TGCAGCGTTGACCCGGGATCTGGAAACACCATATATTTT,CSVDPGSGNTIYF
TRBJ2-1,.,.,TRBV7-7,TGTGCTAGCAGCTCGGATCCGGGATCCGTGGAGCAGTTCTTC,CASSSDPGSVEQFF
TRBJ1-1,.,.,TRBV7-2,TGTGCCAGCAGCTACGACAGAAACACTGAAGCTTTCTTT,CASSYDRNTEAFF
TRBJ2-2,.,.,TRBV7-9,TGTGCCAGCAAACAGGGTACGAACACCGGGGAGCTGTTTTTT,CASKQGTNTGELFF
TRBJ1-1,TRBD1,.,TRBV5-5,TGTGCCAGCAGCTTGGTGGGGACAGGGGCTGAAGCTTTCTTT,CASSLVGTGAEAFF
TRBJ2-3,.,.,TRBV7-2,TGTGCCAGCAGCCGTGGACAGAGTCTCCAGGATACGCAGTATTTT,CASSRGQSLQDTQYF
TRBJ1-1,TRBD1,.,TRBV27,TGTGCCAGCAGTTACGGCAGGGGGACTGAAGCTTTCTTT,CASSYGRGTEAFF
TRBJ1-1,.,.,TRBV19,TGTGCCAGTAGTACCTACTCCCGGTGGGGGGAGGGCAATGAAGCTTTCTTT,CASSTYSRWGEGNEAFF
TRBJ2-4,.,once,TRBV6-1,TGTGCCAGCAGTCGACTAGGGACTGCCAAAAACATTCAGTACTTC,CASSRLGTAKNIQYF
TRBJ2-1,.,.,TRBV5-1,TGCGCCAGCAGCCAAACAGGGTCCCCCTACAATGAGCAGTTCTTC,CASSQTGSPYNEQFF
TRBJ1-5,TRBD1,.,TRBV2,TGTGCCAGCAGTGAGCAGGGGGCAAATCAGCCCCAGCATTTT,CASSEQGANQPQHF
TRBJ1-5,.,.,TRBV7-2,TGTGCCAGCAGCAGAGGAAGGGGTAGGGATCAGCCCCAGCATTTT,CASSRGRGRDQPQHF
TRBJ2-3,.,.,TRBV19,TGTGCCAGTAGTATAGGGGCCACAGATACGCAGTATTTT,CASSIGATDTQYF